This T cell receptor (beta chain) originates from a study of shared clonotypes between healthy human individuals. The wider study: Participating donors consisted of a couple of women and a few men aged 18 to 49.

Some clones are missing from TCRdb's copy, which holds only in-frame ones; the method was immunoSEQ multiplex PCR. This table has hundreds of thousands of clones, 90% to 95% appearing once. Naive CD8 cells were CD45RO-negative, positively selected for CCR7, excluding terminally differentiated effector memory CD45RA+ cells. All participating donors were Caucasian adults from Nashville, Tennessee. CDR3 length equals 17 residues. The junction had 14 bases not matched to a gene; V was cut back by 0 bases and J by 6 bases. Germline V gives CDR1 SGHAT, CDR2 FQNNGV. Note on this clone: Antigen: not known.

Study-wide findings and caveats: Sequencing depth was predicted to influence how clonotypes are shared among donors. Non-shared clonotypes had lower generation probabilities than those shared by all four donors.

This TCR was recovered from a man aged 25 to 40 in good health. J is TRBJ2-7 and V is TRBV11-2; 7 bases are shared with TRBD1. The specimen sequenced was naive CD8+ T cells sorted from blood. The CDR3 region has the DNA TGTGCCAGCAGCTTAGAAGCTATAGGGGGACAGTTCTTCGAGCAGTACTTC. Translated: CASSLEAIGGQFFEQYF. The variable domain in full, completed from reference TRBV11-2 and TRBJ2-7, reads EAGVAQSPRYKIIEKRQSVAFWCNPISGHATLYWYQQILGQGPKLLIQFQNNGVVDDSQLPKDRFSAERLKGVDSTLKIQPAKLEDSAVYLCASSLEAIGGQFFEQYFGPGTRLTVT.